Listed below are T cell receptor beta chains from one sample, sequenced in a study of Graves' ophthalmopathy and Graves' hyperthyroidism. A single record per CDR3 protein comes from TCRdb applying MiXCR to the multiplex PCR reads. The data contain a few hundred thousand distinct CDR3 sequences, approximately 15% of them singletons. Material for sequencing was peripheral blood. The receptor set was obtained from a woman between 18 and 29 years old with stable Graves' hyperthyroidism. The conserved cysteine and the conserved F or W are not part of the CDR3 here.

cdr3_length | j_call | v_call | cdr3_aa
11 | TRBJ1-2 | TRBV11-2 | ASSPDMDYGYT
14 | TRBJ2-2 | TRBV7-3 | ASSGTSGGVIGELF
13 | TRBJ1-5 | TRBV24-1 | ATSGGKGGDQPQH
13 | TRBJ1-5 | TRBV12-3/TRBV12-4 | ASSNGQGDNQPQH
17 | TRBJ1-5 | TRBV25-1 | ASSPHVDRGRGGNQPQH
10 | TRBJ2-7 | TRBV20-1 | SATGGSYEQY
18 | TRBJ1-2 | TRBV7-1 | ASSSHGTGTKGFAADGYT
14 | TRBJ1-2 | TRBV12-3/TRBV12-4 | ASSSDRQGRNYGYT
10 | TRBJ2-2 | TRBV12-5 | ASGPDTGELF
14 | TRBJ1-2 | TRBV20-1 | SASEEPQGTSYGYT
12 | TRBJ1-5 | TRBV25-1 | ASSEAGAYQPQH
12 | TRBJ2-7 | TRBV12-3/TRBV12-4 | ASRGRGPPYEQY
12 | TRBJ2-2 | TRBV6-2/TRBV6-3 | ASSYSGATGELF
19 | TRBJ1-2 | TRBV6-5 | ASRLPGTGGALGGMGYGYT
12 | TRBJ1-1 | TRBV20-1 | SAGTGVWNTEAF
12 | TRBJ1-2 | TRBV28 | ASSLFTGERGYT
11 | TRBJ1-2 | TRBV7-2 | ASNPQGGYGYT
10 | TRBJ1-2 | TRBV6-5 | ASSYDRYGYT
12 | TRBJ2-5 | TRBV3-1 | ASSQGMGRETQY
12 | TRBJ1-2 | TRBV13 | ASSPGTRPYGYT
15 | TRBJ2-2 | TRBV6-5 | ASSYEIPGQNTGELF
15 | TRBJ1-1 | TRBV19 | ASSILQGRGMNTEAF
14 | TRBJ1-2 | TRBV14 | ASSPPTVGIGYGYT
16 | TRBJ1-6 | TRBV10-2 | ASSEVMPSRGQNSPLH
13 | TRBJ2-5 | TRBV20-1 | SASIVRPLQETQY
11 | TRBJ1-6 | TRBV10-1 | ASSVGPNSPLH
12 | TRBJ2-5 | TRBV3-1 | ASSQDAGPETQY
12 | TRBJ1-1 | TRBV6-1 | ASSENSAVTEAF
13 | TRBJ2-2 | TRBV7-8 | ASSLELAGTGELF
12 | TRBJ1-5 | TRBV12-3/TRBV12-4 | ASSLTGGKQPQH
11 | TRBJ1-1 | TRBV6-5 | ASSLEVGTEAF
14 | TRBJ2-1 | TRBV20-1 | SASNASGGIHNEQF
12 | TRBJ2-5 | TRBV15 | ATSRDSRFGTQY
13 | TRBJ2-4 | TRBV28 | ASSLVGLAKNIQY
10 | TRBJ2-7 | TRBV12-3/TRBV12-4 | ASSWDLYEQY
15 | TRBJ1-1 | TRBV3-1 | ASSQLSGTGHATEAF
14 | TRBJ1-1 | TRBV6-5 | ASSYLPGKSGTEAF
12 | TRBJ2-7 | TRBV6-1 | ASSADRISYEQY
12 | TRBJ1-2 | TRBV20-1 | SARASKDIYGYT
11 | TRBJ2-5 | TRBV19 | ASTRGAQETQY
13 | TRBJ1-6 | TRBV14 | ASSLLNSYNSPLH
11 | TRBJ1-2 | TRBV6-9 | ASSYESVDGYT
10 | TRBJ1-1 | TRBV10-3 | AISESMSEAF
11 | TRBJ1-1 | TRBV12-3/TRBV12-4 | ASSLADRDEAF
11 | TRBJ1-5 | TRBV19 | ASSISDNQPQH
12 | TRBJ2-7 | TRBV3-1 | ASSQGHSIYEQY
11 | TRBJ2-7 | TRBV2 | ASERRGGYEQY
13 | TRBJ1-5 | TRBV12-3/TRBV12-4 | ASSLTGGSNQPQH
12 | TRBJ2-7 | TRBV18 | ASSPAHPTAEQY